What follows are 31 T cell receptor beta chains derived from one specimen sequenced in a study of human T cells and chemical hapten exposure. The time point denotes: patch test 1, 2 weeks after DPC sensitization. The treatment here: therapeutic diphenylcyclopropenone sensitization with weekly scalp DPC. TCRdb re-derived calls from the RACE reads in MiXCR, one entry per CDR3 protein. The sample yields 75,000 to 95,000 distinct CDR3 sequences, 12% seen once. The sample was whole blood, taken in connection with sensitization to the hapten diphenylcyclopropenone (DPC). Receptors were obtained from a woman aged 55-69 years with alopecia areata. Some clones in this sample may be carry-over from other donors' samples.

The CDR3 nucleotides read TGTGCCTGGAGTCCGGGACTAGCGGGGGGCAAACTGGATACGCAGTATTTT. Translation gives CAWSPGLAGGKLDTQYF. The V gene is TRBV30, the J gene TRBJ2-3, with TRBD2 matching 15 bases. Germline V gives CDR1 GTSNPN, CDR2 SVGIG (reference sequence). This CDR3 is built from 17 residues. Trimming removed 2 bases from V and 6 bases from J; junction bases left unmatched: 9. Together with reference TRBV30 and TRBJ2-3, the CDR3 gives the full variable domain: SQTIHQWPATLVQPVGSPLSLECTVEGTSNPNLYWYRQAAGRGLQLLFYSVGIGQISSEVPQNLSASRPQDRQFILSSKKLLLSDSGFYLCAWSPGLAGGKLDTQYFGPGTRLTVL.

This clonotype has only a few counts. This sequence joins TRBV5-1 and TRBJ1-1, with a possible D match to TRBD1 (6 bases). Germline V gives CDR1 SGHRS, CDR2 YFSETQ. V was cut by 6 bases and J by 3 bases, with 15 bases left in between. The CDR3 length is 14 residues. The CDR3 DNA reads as TGCGCCAGCACACAAACAGGGTTCGACACTGAAGCTTTCTTT. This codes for CASTQTGFDTEAFF. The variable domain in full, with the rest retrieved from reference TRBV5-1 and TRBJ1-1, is KAGVTQTPRYLIKTRGQQVTLSCSPISGHRSVSWYQQTPGQGLQFLFEYFSETQRNKGNFPGRFSGRQFSNSRSEMNVSTLELGDSALYLCASTQTGFDTEAFFGQGTRLTVV.

The CDR3 region has the DNA TGCTGCCAGGGGTCCTACAATGAGCAGTTCTTC. Residues: CCQGSYNEQFF. The J gene is TRBJ2-1, the V gene TRBV29-1, with D possibly matching TRBD1 (6 bases). CDR1 is SQVTM, CDR2 ANQGSEA, per germline. The CDR3 consists of 11 residues.

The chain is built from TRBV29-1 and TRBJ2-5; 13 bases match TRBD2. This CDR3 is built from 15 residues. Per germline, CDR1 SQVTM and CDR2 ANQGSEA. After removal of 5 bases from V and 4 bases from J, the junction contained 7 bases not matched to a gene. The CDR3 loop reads CSVNPGTSGVETQYF. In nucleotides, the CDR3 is TGCAGCGTTAACCCCGGGACTAGCGGGGTAGAGACCCAGTACTTC. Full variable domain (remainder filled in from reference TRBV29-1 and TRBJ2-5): SAVISQKPSRDICQRGTSLTIQCQVDSQVTMMFWYRQQPGQSLTLIATANQGSEATYESGFVIDKFPISRPNLTFSTLTVSNMSPEDSSIYLCSVNPGTSGVETQYFGPGTRLLVL.

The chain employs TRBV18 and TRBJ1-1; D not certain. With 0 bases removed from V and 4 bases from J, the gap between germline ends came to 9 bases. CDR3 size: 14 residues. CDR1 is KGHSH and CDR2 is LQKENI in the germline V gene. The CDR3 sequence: CASSPPGSGTEAFF. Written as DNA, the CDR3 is TGTGCCAGCTCACCACCGGGATCCGGCACTGAAGCTTTCTTT.

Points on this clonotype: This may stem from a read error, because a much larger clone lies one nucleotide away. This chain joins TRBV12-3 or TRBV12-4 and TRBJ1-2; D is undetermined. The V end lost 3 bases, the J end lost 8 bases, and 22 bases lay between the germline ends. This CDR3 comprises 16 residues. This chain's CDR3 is CASSFPLRGHHGGYTF. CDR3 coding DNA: TGTGCCAGCAGTTTTCCTTTACGGGGTCATCATGGGGGCTACACCTTC.

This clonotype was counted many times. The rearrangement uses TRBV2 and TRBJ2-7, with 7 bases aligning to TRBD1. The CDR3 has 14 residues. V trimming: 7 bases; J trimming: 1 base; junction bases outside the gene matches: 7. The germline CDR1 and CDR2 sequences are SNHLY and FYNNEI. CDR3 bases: TGTGCCAGCAAACTCGGACAGGCTTCCTACGAGCAGTACTTC. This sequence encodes CASKLGQASYEQYF. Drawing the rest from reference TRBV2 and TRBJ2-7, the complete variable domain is EPEVTQTPSHQVTQMGQEVILRCVPISNHLYFYWYRQILGQKVEFLVSFYNNEISEKSEIFDDQFSVERPDGSNFTLKIRSTKLEDSAMYFCASKLGQASYEQYFGPGTRLTVT.

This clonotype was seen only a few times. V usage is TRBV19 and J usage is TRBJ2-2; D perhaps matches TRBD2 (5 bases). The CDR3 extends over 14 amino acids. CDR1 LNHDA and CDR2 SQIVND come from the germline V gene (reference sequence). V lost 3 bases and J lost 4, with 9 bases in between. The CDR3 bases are TGTGCCAGTAGTATCGGGATCCCCACCGGGGAGCTGTTTTTT. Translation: CASSIGIPTGELFF.

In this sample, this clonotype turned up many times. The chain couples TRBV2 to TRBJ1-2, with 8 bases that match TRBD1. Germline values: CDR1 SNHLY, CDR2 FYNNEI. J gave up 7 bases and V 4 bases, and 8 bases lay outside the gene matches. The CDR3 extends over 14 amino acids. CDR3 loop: CASSGAGGWPGYTF. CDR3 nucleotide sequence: TGTGCCAGCAGTGGAGCAGGGGGCTGGCCTGGCTACACCTTC.

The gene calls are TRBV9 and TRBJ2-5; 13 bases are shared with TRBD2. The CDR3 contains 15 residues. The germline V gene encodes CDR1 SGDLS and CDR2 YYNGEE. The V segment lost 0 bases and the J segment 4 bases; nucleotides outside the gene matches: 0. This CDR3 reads CASSVGLAGGETQYF. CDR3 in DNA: TGTGCCAGCAGCGTAGGACTAGCGGGGGGAGAGACCCAGTACTTC.

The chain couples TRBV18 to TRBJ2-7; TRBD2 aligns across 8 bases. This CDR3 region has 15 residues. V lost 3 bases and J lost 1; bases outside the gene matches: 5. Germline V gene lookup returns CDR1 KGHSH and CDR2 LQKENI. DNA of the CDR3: TGTGCCAGCTCACCGCCGGGGGGGAGGTCCTACGAGCAGTACTTC. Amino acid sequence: CASSPPGGRSYEQYF.

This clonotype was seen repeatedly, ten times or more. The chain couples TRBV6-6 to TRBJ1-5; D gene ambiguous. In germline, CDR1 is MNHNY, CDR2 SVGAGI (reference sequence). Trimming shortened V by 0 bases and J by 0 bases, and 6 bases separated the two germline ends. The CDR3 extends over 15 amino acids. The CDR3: CASSYSYGSNQPQHF. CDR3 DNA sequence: TGTGCCAGCAGTTACTCTTACGGTAGCAATCAGCCCCAGCATTTT.

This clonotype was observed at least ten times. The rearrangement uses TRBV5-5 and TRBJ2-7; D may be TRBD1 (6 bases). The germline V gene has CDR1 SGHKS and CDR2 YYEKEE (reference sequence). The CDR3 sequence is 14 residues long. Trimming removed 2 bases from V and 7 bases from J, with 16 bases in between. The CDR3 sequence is CASSFNRVSGEQYF. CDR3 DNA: TGTGCCAGCAGCTTTAACAGGGTATCGGGAGAGCAGTACTTC.

CDR3 residues: CSAYREGTDTQYF. The CDR3, as DNA: TGCAGCGCGTACAGGGAGGGCACAGATACGCAGTATTTT. This chain joins TRBV29-1 and TRBJ2-3, with D perhaps matching TRBD1 or TRBD2 (6 bases each). The CDR3 has 13 amino acids. Germline lookup yields CDR1 SQVTM and CDR2 ANQGSEA. Trimming removed 7 bases from V and 1 base from J, with 12 bases in between.

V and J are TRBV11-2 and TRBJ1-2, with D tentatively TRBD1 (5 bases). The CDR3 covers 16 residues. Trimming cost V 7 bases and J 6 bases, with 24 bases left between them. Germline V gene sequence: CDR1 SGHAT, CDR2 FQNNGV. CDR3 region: CASNFGGVRASNGYTF. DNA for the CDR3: TGTGCCAGCAACTTTGGGGGAGTCAGGGCTTCGAATGGCTACACCTTC.

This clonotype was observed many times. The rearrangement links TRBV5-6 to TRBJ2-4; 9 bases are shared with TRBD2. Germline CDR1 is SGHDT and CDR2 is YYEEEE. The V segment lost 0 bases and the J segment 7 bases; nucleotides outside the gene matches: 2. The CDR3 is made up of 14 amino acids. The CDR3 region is CASSLGLADNIQYF. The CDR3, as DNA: TGTGCCAGCAGCTTGGGACTAGCGGATAACATTCAGTACTTC.

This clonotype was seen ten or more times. The CDR3 bases are TGTGCCAGCAGTTTATATGGGAAGACAGGGGGCGCGGGTTACGAGCAGTACTTC. The encoded protein is CASSLYGKTGGAGYEQYF. The rearrangement joins TRBV28 to TRBJ2-7; 10 bases are a match to TRBD1. V lost 1 base and J lost 4; bases outside the gene matches: 13. Per the germline V gene, CDR1 is MDHEN and CDR2 is SYDVKM. The CDR3 is 18 amino acids.

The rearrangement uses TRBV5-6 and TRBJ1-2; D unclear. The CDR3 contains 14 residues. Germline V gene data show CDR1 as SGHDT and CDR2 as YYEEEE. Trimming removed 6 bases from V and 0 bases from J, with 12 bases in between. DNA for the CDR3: TGTGCCAGCAAGTACGGGAGTGCTAACTATGGCTACACCTTC. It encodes CASKYGSANYGYTF.

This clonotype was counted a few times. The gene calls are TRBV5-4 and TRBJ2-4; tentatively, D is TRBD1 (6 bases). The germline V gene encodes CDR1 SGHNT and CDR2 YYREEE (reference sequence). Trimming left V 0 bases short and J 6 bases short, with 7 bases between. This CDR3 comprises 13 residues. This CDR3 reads CASSLARGNIQYF. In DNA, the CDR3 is TGTGCCAGCAGCTTGGCCAGGGGAAACATTCAGTACTTC.

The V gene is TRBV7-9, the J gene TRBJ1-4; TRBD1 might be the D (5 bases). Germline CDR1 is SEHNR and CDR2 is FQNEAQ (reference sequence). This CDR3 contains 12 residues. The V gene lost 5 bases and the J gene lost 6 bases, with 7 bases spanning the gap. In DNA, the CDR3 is TGTGCCAGCAGCCCGACAGATGAAAAACTGTTTTTT. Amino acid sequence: CASSPTDEKLFF.

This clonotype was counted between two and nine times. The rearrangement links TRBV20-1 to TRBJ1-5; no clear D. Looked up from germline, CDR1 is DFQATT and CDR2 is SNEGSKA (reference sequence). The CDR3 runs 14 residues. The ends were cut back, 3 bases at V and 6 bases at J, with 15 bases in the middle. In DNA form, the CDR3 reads TGCAGTGCTAGCCCCACCAGTGGGAGTCAGCCCCAGCATTTT. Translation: CSASPTSGSQPQHF.

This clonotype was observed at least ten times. DNA for the CDR3: TGTGCCAGCTCACCAGGAGGGGCGGTTGAAGCTTTCTTT. This translates into CASSPGGAVEAFF. This chain links TRBV18 with TRBJ1-1, with D maybe TRBD1 (5 bases). The V end lost 2 bases, the J end lost 7 bases, and 11 bases lay between the germline ends. Germline V lookup: CDR1 KGHSH, CDR2 LQKENI. The length of the CDR3 is 13 residues.

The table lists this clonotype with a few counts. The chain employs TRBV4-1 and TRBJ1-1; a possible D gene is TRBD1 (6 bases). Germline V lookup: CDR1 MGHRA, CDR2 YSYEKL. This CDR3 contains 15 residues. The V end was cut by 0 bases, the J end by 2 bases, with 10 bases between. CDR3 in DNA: TGCGCCAGCAGCCAAGATAGGGGGTCAAACACTGAAGCTTTCTTT. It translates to CASSQDRGSNTEAFF.

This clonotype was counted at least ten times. CDR3 DNA: TGTGCCAGCAGCCCAGGCAGGGGGAACACAGATACGCAGTATTTT. Its protein product is CASSPGRGNTDTQYF. This chain connects TRBV7-3 to TRBJ2-3; 7 bases align to TRBD1. Germline CDR1 is SGHTA and CDR2 is FQGTGA. The CDR3 loop spans 15 amino acids. The V segment lost 5 bases and the J segment 2 bases; nucleotides outside the gene matches: 7.

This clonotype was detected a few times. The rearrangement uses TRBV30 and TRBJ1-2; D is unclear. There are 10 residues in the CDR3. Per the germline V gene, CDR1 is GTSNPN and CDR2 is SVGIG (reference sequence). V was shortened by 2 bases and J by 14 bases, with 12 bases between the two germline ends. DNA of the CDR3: TGTGCCTGGAGTTGGACCGGGCTAACCTTC. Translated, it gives CAWSWTGLTF.

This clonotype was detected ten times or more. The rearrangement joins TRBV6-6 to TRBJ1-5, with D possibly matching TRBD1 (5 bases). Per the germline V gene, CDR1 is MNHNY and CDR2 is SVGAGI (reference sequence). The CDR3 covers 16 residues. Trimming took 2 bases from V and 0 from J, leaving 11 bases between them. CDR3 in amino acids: CASSYRQRLSNQPQHF. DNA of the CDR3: TGTGCCAGCAGTTACAGACAGCGACTTAGCAATCAGCCCCAGCATTTT.

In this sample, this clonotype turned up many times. The CDR3, as DNA: TGTGCCAGCAGCTTGGTTCGGGATTCACCCCTCCACTTT. The encoded protein is CASSLVRDSPLHF. The chain has TRBV5-5 and TRBJ1-6; D not resolved. The CDR3 is 13 residues long. In germline, CDR1 is SGHKS, CDR2 YYEKEE (reference sequence). The V end was cut by 0 bases, the J end by 8 bases, with 6 bases between.

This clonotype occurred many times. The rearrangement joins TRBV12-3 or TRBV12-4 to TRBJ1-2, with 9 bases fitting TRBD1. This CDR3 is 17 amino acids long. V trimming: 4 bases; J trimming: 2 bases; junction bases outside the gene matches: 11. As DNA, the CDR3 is TGTGCCAGCAGTTACAAGGGACAGGGATCGCTCAACTATGGCTACACCTTC. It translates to CASSYKGQGSLNYGYTF.

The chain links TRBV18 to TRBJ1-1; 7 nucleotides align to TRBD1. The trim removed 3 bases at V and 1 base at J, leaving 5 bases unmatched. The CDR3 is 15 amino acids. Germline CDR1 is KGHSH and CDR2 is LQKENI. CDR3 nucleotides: TGTGCCAGCTCACCCCAGGGACAGCCGAACACTGAAGCTTTCTTT. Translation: CASSPQGQPNTEAFF.

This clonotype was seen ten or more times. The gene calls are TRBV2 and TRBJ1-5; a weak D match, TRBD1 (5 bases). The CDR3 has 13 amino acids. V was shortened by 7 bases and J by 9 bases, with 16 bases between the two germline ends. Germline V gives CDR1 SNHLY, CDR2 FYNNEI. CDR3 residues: CASIGAELGPQHF. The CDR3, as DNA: TGTGCCAGCATCGGGGCGGAACTTGGGCCCCAGCATTTT.

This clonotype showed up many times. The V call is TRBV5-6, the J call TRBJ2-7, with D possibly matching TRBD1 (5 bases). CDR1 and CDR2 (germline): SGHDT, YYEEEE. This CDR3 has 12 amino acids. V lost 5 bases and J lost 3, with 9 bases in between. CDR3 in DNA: TGTGCCAGCAGTTGGGGCGGCTACGAGCAGTACTTC. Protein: CASSWGGYEQYF.